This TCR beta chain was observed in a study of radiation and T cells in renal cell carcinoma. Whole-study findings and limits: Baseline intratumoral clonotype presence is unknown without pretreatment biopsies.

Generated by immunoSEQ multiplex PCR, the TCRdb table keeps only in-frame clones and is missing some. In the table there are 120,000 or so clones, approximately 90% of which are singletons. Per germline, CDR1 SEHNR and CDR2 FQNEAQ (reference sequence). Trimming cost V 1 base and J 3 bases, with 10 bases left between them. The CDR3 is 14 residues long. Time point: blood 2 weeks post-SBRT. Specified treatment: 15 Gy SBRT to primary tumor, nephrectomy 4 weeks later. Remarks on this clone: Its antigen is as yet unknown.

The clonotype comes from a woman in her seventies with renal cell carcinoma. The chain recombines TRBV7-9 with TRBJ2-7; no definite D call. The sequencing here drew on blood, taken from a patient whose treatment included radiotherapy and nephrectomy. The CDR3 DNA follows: TGTGCCAGCAGCTTAGGAATATCAGGCTACGAGCAGTACTTC. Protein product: CASSLGISGYEQYF.